This TCR beta chain was observed in a study of cytomegalovirus exposure and HLA in healthy donors. Overall study results and limits: Association of a missense DCLRE1C variant with TCR beta V- and J-gene trimming was reported in a later analysis. Among TCR beta chains, those listed as cytomegalovirus-associated numbered over 150. Testing in vitro showed three CMV-associated chains specific for CMV antigens. Several of the most significant clusters appeared linked to common viral pathogens, based on a later analysis.

The PCR employed 60 Vbeta primers together with 13 Jbeta primers. Measured with immunoSEQ multiplex PCR; TCRdb has only the in-frame clones, and not every one. The sample lists 130,000 or so clones, over 60% occurring once. The CDR3 extends over 13 amino acids. Germline CDR1 reads LNHNV; CDR2 reads YYDKDF (reference sequence). With respect to this clone: Antigen: not known. One junction end disagrees with the germline gene, perhaps due to a read error.

The rearrangement joins TRBV15 to TRBJ2-7; TRBD2 matches at 7 bases. Sequencing input: PBMCs. The receptor was derived from a male donor in good health and CMV-seropositive. Written as DNA, the CDR3 is TGTGCCACCAGCGGGAGGGCCTCCCACGAGCAGTACTTC. Translating it yields CATSGRASHEQYF.